The 29 T cell receptor beta chains below all came from one sample that was sequenced in a study of identical twins. TCRdb used MiXCR to reprocess the 5' RACE reads, holding one entry per CDR3 protein. Of hundreds of thousands of distinct CDR3 sequences listed, 8.6% are singletons. The same sample was also used in a study of yellow fever vaccine responses in identical twins.

The sample was PBMCs. Receptor source: a young woman in good health.

This clonotype was seen only a few times. The genes are TRBV6-5 and TRBJ2-1, with D possibly called TRBD1 or TRBD2 (5 bases each). This CDR3 spans 11 amino acids. The ends were cut back, 8 bases at V and 8 bases at J, with 10 bases in the middle. Germline V lookup: CDR1 MNHEY, CDR2 SVGAGI. The CDR3 reads CASGGRHEQFF. The CDR3 nucleotides are TGTGCCAGCGGGGGTAGACATGAGCAGTTCTTC.

This clonotype has more than one count but fewer than ten. The rearrangement links TRBV20-1 to TRBJ2-7, with D possibly being TRBD1 (5 bases). From germline, CDR1 is DFQATT and CDR2 SNEGSKA (reference sequence). This CDR3 comprises 13 residues. Trimming removed 5 bases from V and 6 bases from J, with 17 bases in between. CDR3 sequence reads: CSASRLAQGEQYF. The CDR3 DNA follows: TGCAGTGCTTCAAGACTTGCTCAGGGCGAGCAGTACTTC.

This clonotype has more than one count but fewer than ten. The J gene is TRBJ2-5, the V gene TRBV5-1; 7 bases align to TRBD2. From germline, CDR1 is SGHRS and CDR2 YFSETQ. The CDR3 sequence is 14 residues long. The V and J ends lost 3 bases and 5 bases, in that order; junction bases with no gene match: 7. In DNA form, the CDR3 reads TGCGCCAGCAGCTCCCCAGCGGGACTGGAGACCCAGTACTTC. As protein: CASSSPAGLETQYF. Filled out from reference TRBV5-1 and TRBJ2-5, the complete variable domain reads KAGVTQTPRYLIKTRGQQVTLSCSPISGHRSVSWYQQTPGQGLQFLFEYFSETQRNKGNFPGRFSGRQFSNSRSEMNVSTLELGDSALYLCASSSPAGLETQYFGPGTRLLVL.

There are many counts of this clonotype. This chain links TRBV10-3 with TRBJ2-2; D is unresolved. Germline CDR1 and CDR2: ENHRY and SYGVKD. There are 14 residues in the CDR3. V was shortened by 4 bases and J by 5 bases, with 11 bases between the two germline ends. The CDR3 loop is CAISGGEPTGELFF. The CDR3 coding sequence is TGTGCCATCAGTGGAGGCGAACCGACCGGGGAGCTGTTTTTT.

This clonotype occurred many times. This chain links TRBV29-1 with TRBJ2-5; possible D gene TRBD2, 6 bases. The CDR3 spans 11 residues. Trimming shortened V by 7 bases and J by 5 bases, and 11 bases separated the two germline ends. Germline values: CDR1 SQVTM, CDR2 ANQGSEA. CDR3 residues: CSAGDRETQYF. Here the CDR3 DNA reads TGCAGCGCGGGAGACCGGGAGACCCAGTACTTC.

This clonotype was recorded a few times. This chain joins TRBV10-3 and TRBJ2-7; no firm D call. Per the germline V gene, CDR1 is ENHRY and CDR2 is SYGVKD. V was pared by 7 bases and J by 2 bases, with 12 bases between. This CDR3 is built from 13 residues. The CDR3: CAIKRPGTYEQYF. CDR3 DNA sequence: TGTGCCATCAAGCGTCCCGGCACCTACGAGCAGTACTTC.

The rearrangement uses TRBV29-1 and TRBJ2-7; 9 bases match TRBD2. V was clipped by 6 bases and J by 2 bases; unmatched bases: 5. Germline V gene data show CDR1 as SQVTM and CDR2 as ANQGSEA. The CDR3 has 13 residues. In DNA form, the CDR3 reads TGCAGCGTGGGTCGCGGGAGGGCCTACGAGCAGTACTTC. Amino acid sequence: CSVGRGRAYEQYF.

There are a few counts of this clonotype. The rearrangement links TRBV5-1 to TRBJ2-5, with 12 bases fitting TRBD2. Trimming removed 0 bases from V and 3 bases from J; junction bases left unmatched: 3. The germline gives CDR1 SGHRS, CDR2 YFSETQ. This CDR3 spans 16 amino acids. The CDR3 reads CASSLVLAGGEETQYF. The DNA of the CDR3 is TGCGCCAGCAGCTTGGTACTAGCGGGGGGTGAAGAGACCCAGTACTTC.

The chain is built from TRBV7-2 and TRBJ1-5; a possible D gene is TRBD1 (5 bases). V lost 2 bases and J 6 bases, leaving 11 bases between the germline ends. The CDR3 has 14 residues. Germline-derived CDR1 and CDR2 are SGHTA and FQGNSA. DNA of the CDR3: TGTGCCAGCAGCTTAAGGGTTGGGGGTCAGCCCCAGCATTTT. As protein: CASSLRVGGQPQHF.

This clonotype occurred a few times. This chain connects TRBV10-3 to TRBJ2-1; the D gene is possibly TRBD2 (6 bases). This CDR3 has 15 residues. The germline V and J ends were trimmed by 3 bases and 4 bases, with 13 bases remaining between them. From germline, CDR1 is ENHRY and CDR2 SYGVKD. The CDR3 DNA sequence: TGTGCCATCAGTGAAAGTGCGGGGAAATACAATGAGCAGTTCTTC. Protein product: CAISESAGKYNEQFF.

The gene calls are TRBV7-2 and TRBJ2-2, with D unclear. The CDR3 totals 16 residues. The V end was cut by 3 bases, the J end by 4 bases, with 15 bases between. Germline V gene data show CDR1 as SGHTA and CDR2 as FQGNSA. As DNA, the CDR3 is TGTGCCAGCAGCTTTGCCGGATGGGGTGGCACCGGGGAGCTGTTTTTT. Amino acid sequence: CASSFAGWGGTGELFF.

This clonotype has just a few counts. The V and J genes are TRBV7-9 and TRBJ2-1; D tentatively fits TRBD1 or TRBD2 (5 bases each). Between the trimmed V and J ends, which lost 5 bases and 0 bases, there was a span of 17 bases. The CDR3 is 17 residues long. Germline lookup yields CDR1 SEHNR and CDR2 FQNEAQ (reference sequence). DNA for the CDR3: TGTGCCAGCAGCCCCCAGGGTTGGACTCTCTCCTACAATGAGCAGTTCTTC. It encodes CASSPQGWTLSYNEQFF.

V usage is TRBV6-5 and J usage is TRBJ2-7; no reliable D call. The V gene lost 5 bases and the J gene lost 5 bases, with 7 bases spanning the gap. The CDR3 loop spans 11 amino acids. Germline assignment: CDR1 MNHEY and CDR2 SVGAGI. As DNA, the CDR3 is TGTGCCAGCAGTAAATGGGACGAGCAGTACTTC. Amino acid sequence: CASSKWDEQYF.

This clonotype was seen a handful of times. This chain uses TRBV6-5 with TRBJ2-7; 10 bases are shared with TRBD2. The CDR3 extends over 16 amino acids. Germline CDR1 reads MNHEY; CDR2 reads SVGAGI. Unmatched junction bases numbered 6, after V lost 0 bases and J lost 4 bases. The CDR3 coding sequence is TGTGCCAGCAGTTACTCGGCCAGCGGGGGGGCTTACGAGCAGTACTTC. Translation gives CASSYSASGGAYEQYF.

This clonotype was seen a handful of times. V usage is TRBV4-3 and J usage is TRBJ1-2; D may be TRBD1 (5 bases). This CDR3 region has 13 residues. Germline V gives CDR1 LGHNA, CDR2 YSLEER. V dropped 0 bases and J dropped 8 bases, with 10 bases sitting between them. DNA of the CDR3: TGCGCCAGCAGCCAAGATTTCGGGGACGGCTACACCTTC. Its translation is CASSQDFGDGYTF.

This clonotype was counted many times. This CDR3 reads CASSQDGQGSNQPQHF. CDR3 nucleotide sequence: TGCGCCAGCAGCCAAGATGGGCAGGGCAGCAATCAGCCCCAGCATTTT. The V gene is TRBV4-1, the J gene TRBJ1-5; TRBD1 might be the D (5 bases). The V gene's germline CDR1 is MGHRA and CDR2 YSYEKL. This CDR3 is 16 amino acids long. The V end was cut by 0 bases, the J end by 1 base, with 10 bases between.

J is TRBJ2-3 and V is TRBV7-9, with unresolved D. CDR3 length equals 16 residues. CDR1 SEHNR and CDR2 FQNEAQ come from the germline V gene (reference sequence). V was shortened by 5 bases and J by 1 base, with 16 bases between the two germline ends. This chain's CDR3 is CASSVASPRGTDTQYF. The CDR3 nucleotides are TGTGCCAGCAGCGTCGCATCTCCTCGGGGCACAGATACGCAGTATTTT.

This clonotype was seen many times. The chain has TRBV10-2 and TRBJ2-7, with D possibly matching TRBD2 (5 bases). The CDR3 is 15 amino acids. Germline V lookup: CDR1 WSHSY, CDR2 SAAADI. The ends were cut back, 0 bases at V and 0 bases at J, with 9 bases in the middle. DNA for the CDR3: TGCGCCAGCAGTGAGTCAGGAGCGGTCTCCTACGAGCAGTACTTC. It specifies CASSESGAVSYEQYF.

This clonotype was found many times. The V call is TRBV15, the J call TRBJ2-1; TRBD2 aligns across 9 bases. Germline V gene sequence: CDR1 LNHNV, CDR2 YYDKDF (reference sequence). The CDR3 covers 16 residues. The V and J ends lost 0 bases and 5 bases, in that order; junction bases with no gene match: 5. CDR3 sequence (DNA): TGTGCCACCAGCAGAGAGGCGACTAGCGGAAACAATGAGCAGTTCTTC. It specifies CATSREATSGNNEQFF.

V usage is TRBV28 and J usage is TRBJ2-7; 10 bases are a match to TRBD1. The germline CDR1 and CDR2 sequences are MDHEN and SYDVKM. This CDR3 has 14 amino acids. V dropped 5 bases and J dropped 5; count of bases not matched to a gene: 6. DNA for the CDR3: TGTGCCAGCAGTACGCGGGACAGGGGCCACGAGCAGTACTTC. Translating gives CASSTRDRGHEQYF.

The V gene is TRBV3-1, the J gene TRBJ2-6; no clear D gene. The CDR3 spans 14 residues. With 4 bases removed from V and 8 bases from J, the gap between germline ends came to 12 bases. The germline V gene has CDR1 LGHDT and CDR2 YNNKEL (reference sequence). CDR3 nucleotide sequence: TGTGCCAGCAGCCTCGATACCACCACCAACGTCCTGACTTTC. Translated: CASSLDTTTNVLTF.

This clonotype was detected only a few times. The V call is TRBV12-3 or TRBV12-4, the J call TRBJ1-4, with 9 bases matching TRBD1. Trimming at V came to 6 bases and at J to 12 bases, leaving 14 bases not matched to a gene. The CDR3 loop spans 15 amino acids. The CDR3 bases are TGTGCCAGCAGGTCACCGGGACAGGGAGGTGGGGAACTGTTTTTT. This translates into CASRSPGQGGGELFF.

There are many counts of this clonotype. In DNA form, the CDR3 reads TGTGCCAGCAGTTGGGGGGTATCCGGGGCCAACGTCCTGACTTTC. Translation: CASSWGVSGANVLTF. The chain employs TRBV6-2 or TRBV6-3 and TRBJ2-6, with D possibly matching TRBD2 (6 bases). Trimming shortened V by 4 bases and J by 4 bases, and 11 bases separated the two germline ends. The germline gives CDR1 MNHEY, CDR2 SVGEGT. The CDR3 loop spans 15 amino acids.

In this sample, this clonotype turned up many times. The V and J genes are TRBV4-2 and TRBJ2-5; 11 bases map to TRBD2. With V trimmed by 3 bases and J by 5 bases, 17 bases remained unmatched. CDR3 length: 19 amino acids. Per the germline V gene, CDR1 is LGHNA and CDR2 is YNFKEQ. CDR3 residues: CASSHPGTSGNSLGETQYF. CDR3 nucleotides: TGTGCCAGCAGCCACCCCGGGACTAGCGGTAACTCACTCGGGGAGACCCAGTACTTC.

This clonotype was observed many times. This chain links TRBV12-3 or TRBV12-4 with TRBJ2-1; unclear D gene. The V end was cut by 6 bases, the J end by 9 bases, with 12 bases between. The CDR3 is made up of 12 amino acids. CDR3 region: CASSRGDGEQFF. The CDR3 DNA follows: TGTGCCAGCAGCCGAGGTGACGGTGAGCAGTTCTTC.

The CDR3 loop is CASSSSGGLGEQYF. The CDR3 region has the DNA TGTGCCAGCAGCTCGTCGGGGGGGCTTGGCGAGCAGTACTTC. The genes are TRBV7-8 and TRBJ2-7, with 8 bases identical to TRBD2. Germline trimming cut 4 bases from V and 6 bases from J; bases unmatched to any gene: 8. The CDR3 runs 14 residues. Germline assignment: CDR1 SGHVS and CDR2 FQNEAQ.

This clonotype was seen only a few times. The V gene is TRBV12-3 or TRBV12-4, the J gene TRBJ2-4; 13 positions match TRBD2. V lost 5 bases and J lost 6; bases outside the gene matches: 7. This CDR3 comprises 16 residues. The CDR3 bases are TGTGCCAGCAGTCCCGGGACTAGCGGGATAGGAAACATTCAGTACTTC. Protein product: CASSPGTSGIGNIQYF.

In regard to this clonotype: An end of the junction differs from the germline gene, which may be a read error. This chain connects TRBV20-1 to TRBJ2-3, with D possibly TRBD2 on 7 matching bases. CDR1 and CDR2 from the germline V gene are DFQATT and SNEGSKA (reference sequence). The CDR3 is made up of 15 amino acids. The CDR3 region is CCARDGRGRTDTQYF. The DNA of the CDR3 is TGCTGTGCTAGAGATGGGAGGGGGAGGACAGATACGCAGTATTTT.

This clonotype showed up just a few times. V and J are TRBV20-1 and TRBJ2-1, with TRBD2 matching over 7 bases. Losses at the gene ends were 1 base for V and 4 bases for J; bases not matched to a gene: 10. The CDR3 is 16 residues long. Germline V gene data show CDR1 as DFQATT and CDR2 as SNEGSKA (reference sequence). This CDR3 reads CSARVAGASLYNEQFF. The CDR3 coding sequence is TGCAGTGCTAGAGTGGCGGGAGCTTCCCTGTACAATGAGCAGTTCTTC.